A selection of T cell receptor beta chains follows, all from one sample in a study of T cell changes during pregnancy in multiple sclerosis. The protocol was immunoSEQ multiplex PCR, while the TCRdb copy is restricted to in-frame clones and leaves out a portion. The data show about 40,000 clones, with around 94% seen just once and around 8.8% held by the top ten. The input for sequencing was CD8+ T cells from peripheral blood mononuclear cells, taken in the third trimester of pregnancy. The receptors were sampled from a female donor with multiple sclerosis, enrolled in a pregnancy study. Each CDR3 is given with its conserved first and last residue. A D gene is named only where the DNA matches it firmly. Clone size is not always given. Where it is, it says once, few, many or a class for expanded clones.

J gene | V gene | D gene | CDR3 length | clone size | CDR3 DNA | CDR3 protein
TRBJ1-1 | TRBV9 | TRBD1 | 15 | NA | TGTGCCAGCAGCGTAGGGACAGGGGTCCGCACTGAAGCTTTCTTT | CASSVGTGVRTEAFF
TRBJ1-1 | TRBV11-1 | TRBD1 | 16 | NA | TGTGCCAGCAGCTCGGGCCAGGACAGGAAGAACACTGAAGCTTTCTTT | CASSSGQDRKNTEAFF
TRBJ1-5 | TRBV4-1 | TRBD1 | 17 | few | TGCGCCAGCAGCCAACGGGACAGGGTAGATTCCAATCAGCCCCAGCATTTT | CASSQRDRVDSNQPQHF
TRBJ2-1 | TRBV29-1 | NA | 16 | NA | TGCAGCGTTGAAGATTCGCCCGGCGGGCGCTACAATGAGCAGTTCTTC | CSVEDSPGGRYNEQFF
TRBJ1-1 | TRBV9 | TRBD1 | 16 | NA | TGTGCCAGCAGCACCCGGACAGGGGAAGAGGACACTGAAGCTTTCTTT | CASSTRTGEEDTEAFF
TRBJ1-2 | TRBV6-1 | TRBD1 | 14 | medium-sized | TGTGCCAGCGTGGCTGGGACAGGGAGTTATGGCTACACCTTC | CASVAGTGSYGYTF
TRBJ2-7 | TRBV6-6 | NA | 16 | NA | TGTGCCAGCACCTACCTGGATGCGGGGAATTCCTACGAGCAGTACTTC | CASTYLDAGNSYEQYF
TRBJ1-2 | TRBV25-1 | TRBD1 | 18 | NA | TGTGCCAGCAGTCCCTTACCGGGACAGGGGCTGCCTTCCGGTGGCTACACCTTC | CASSPLPGQGLPSGGYTF
TRBJ2-1 | TRBV7-8 | NA | 17 | NA | TGTGCCAGCAGCTTATCAACGGGGGGCGACTCCTACAATGAGCAGTTCTTC | CASSLSTGGDSYNEQFF
TRBJ1-2 | TRBV15 | TRBD1 | 18 | NA | TGTGCCACCAGCAGAGATCCAGGGACAGGGTTTTCGTCGGATGGCTACACCTTC | CATSRDPGTGFSSDGYTF
TRBJ2-1 | TRBV27 | TRBD1 | 15 | NA | TGTGCCAGCAGGGCCGGGACAGGAGTCTACAATGAGCAGTTCTTC | CASRAGTGVYNEQFF
TRBJ2-7 | TRBV27 | TRBD1 | 13 | NA | TGTGCCAGCAGTATGGGACAGACCTACGAGCAGTACTTC | CASSMGQTYEQYF
TRBJ1-3 | TRBV5-6 | NA | 13 | NA | TGTGCCAGCAGCTGGGGGGTAGGGAACACCATATATTTT | CASSWGVGNTIYF
TRBJ2-3 | TRBV7-9 | NA | 14 | medium-sized | TGTGCCAGCAGCTCCTGGACTCGCACAGATACGCAGTATTTT | CASSSWTRTDTQYF
TRBJ1-2 | TRBV9 | NA | 16 | once | TGTGCCAGCAGCGTAGCCCCGGACCGAGGGATCTATGGCTACACCTTC | CASSVAPDRGIYGYTF
TRBJ1-1 | TRBV2 | NA | 12 | NA | TGTGCCAGCAGGGGCGGGAGGGTTGAAGCTTTCTTT | CASRGGRVEAFF
TRBJ1-4 | TRBV7-6 | TRBD1 | 14 | NA | TGTGCCAGCAGCGCGTATCAAGGGGGCGAAAAACTGTTTTTT | CASSAYQGGEKLFF
TRBJ1-1 | TRBV27 | NA | 13 | NA | TGTGCCAGCGGTGTAGTCATGAACACTGAAGCTTTCTTT | CASGVVMNTEAFF
TRBJ1-2 | TRBV6-1 | NA | 15 | NA | TGTGCCAGCAGTGATCCGGGACACCCTTCTATTGGCTACACCTTC | CASSDPGHPSIGYTF
TRBJ1-2 | TRBV9 | NA | 13 | NA | TGTGCCAGCAGCGTTAGCGAGGCCAATGGCTACACCTTC | CASSVSEANGYTF
TRBJ1-3 | TRBV11-2 | NA | 17 | NA | TGTGCCAGCAGCTTAGTTCGGGGGGTTTTCGCTGGAAACACCATATATTTT | CASSLVRGVFAGNTIYF
TRBJ2-7 | TRBV4-2 | NA | 14 | once | TGTGCCAGCAGCCCCACGACTAGGGGCCTCGAGCAGTACTTC | CASSPTTRGLEQYF
TRBJ1-2 | TRBV2 | TRBD1 | 13 | NA | TGTGCCAGCACCCGGACAGGGCCGGACGGCTACACCTTC | CASTRTGPDGYTF
TRBJ1-6 | TRBV19 | NA | 12 | NA | TGTGCCAGTAGTGGGCTGAATTCACCCCTCCACTTT | CASSGLNSPLHF
TRBJ1-4 | TRBV15 | NA | 15 | NA | TGTGCCACCAGCAGCCCGGGAGACTTTAATGAAAAACTGTTTTTT | CATSSPGDFNEKLFF
TRBJ1-1 | TRBV9 | NA | 16 | once | TGTGCCAGCAGCGCGAATCGGGACTACGAGAACACTGAAGCTTTCTTT | CASSANRDYENTEAFF
TRBJ2-1 | TRBV10-3 | NA | 12 | NA | TGTGCCACCATTTCGCCGGGAAATGAGCAGTTCTTC | CATISPGNEQFF
TRBJ1-2 | TRBV15 | TRBD1 | 16 | NA | TGTGCCACCAGCAGTACCCCCGGGACAGGGCTCTATGGCTACACCTTC | CATSSTPGTGLYGYTF
TRBJ1-3 | TRBV25-1 | NA | 14 | NA | TGTGCCAGCAGTAGTGAGAGGGCTGGAAACACCATATATTTT | CASSSERAGNTIYF
TRBJ1-6 | TRBV2 | TRBD1 | 13 | NA | TGTGCCACCCCGGACAGGGAAGGTTCACCCCTCCACTTT | CATPDREGSPLHF
TRBJ1-3 | TRBV13 | TRBD1 | 21 | NA | TGTGCCAGCAGCTTAGGCCTAACGGGACAGGGAATTGTGGACTCTGGAAACACCATATATTTT | CASSLGLTGQGIVDSGNTIYF
TRBJ2-7 | TRBV27 | TRBD2 | 14 | NA | TGTGCCAGCAGTCTCGGGACTAGCGTCAACGAGCAGTACTTC | CASSLGTSVNEQYF
TRBJ2-3 | TRBV9 | TRBD2 | 15 | NA | TGTGCCAGCAGCGACGGCGGGGGATACACAGATACGCAGTATTTT | CASSDGGGYTDTQYF
TRBJ1-6 | TRBV27 | TRBD1 | 14 | NA | TGTGCCAGCAGATGGGGACAGGGTAATTCACCCCTCCACTTT | CASRWGQGNSPLHF
TRBJ2-1 | TRBV2 | TRBD2 | 14 | NA | TGTGCCACCTGGTCAATGCGGGGGGCGAATGAGCAGTTCTTC | CATWSMRGANEQFF
TRBJ1-4 | TRBV19 | TRBD1 | 15 | NA | TGTGCCAGTAGCCCTACAGGGGGCACAAGCGAAAAACTGTTTTTT | CASSPTGGTSEKLFF
TRBJ1-2 | TRBV19 | TRBD1 | 16 | NA | TGTGCCAGTAGTGGCCTGGGACAGACCTCGAACTATGGCTACACCTTC | CASSGLGQTSNYGYTF
TRBJ1-2 | TRBV18 | NA | 19 | NA | TGTGCCAGCTCACCACCACCCGGTTGGGAGACTACAGCTAACTATGGCTACACCTTC | CASSPPPGWETTANYGYTF
TRBJ2-5 | TRBV7-8 | NA | 17 | NA | TGTGCCAGCAGCTTGCCCTCCTCCCTAAAGTACCAAGAGACCCAGTACTTC | CASSLPSSLKYQETQYF
TRBJ2-7 | TRBV13 | NA | 15 | NA | TGTGCCAGCAGCACCCGGGACAAAGGGGGCTACGAGCAGTACTTC | CASSTRDKGGYEQYF
TRBJ1-1 | TRBV6-1 | NA | 14 | NA | TGTGCCACCGGAGGGGCGGGCTCTGGTACTGAAGCTTTCTTT | CATGGAGSGTEAFF
TRBJ2-7 | TRBV27 | NA | 13 | NA | TGTGCCAGCACTTCCAGAAGCTCCTACGAGCAGTACTTC | CASTSRSSYEQYF
TRBJ1-2 | TRBV11-2 | NA | 14 | NA | TGTGCCAGCAGCTGGGGGGGAGGGGAGGATGGCTACACCTTC | CASSWGGGEDGYTF
TRBJ2-5 | TRBV5-5 | NA | 13 | NA | TGTGCCAGCAGCTTTGAAGCCGAGGAGACCCAGTACTTC | CASSFEAEETQYF
TRBJ2-3 | TRBV6-1 | TRBD2 | 16 | NA | TGTGCCAGCAGTGAAGTAGTTGGGAGGGGATCAGATACGCAGTATTTT | CASSEVVGRGSDTQYF
TRBJ1-1 | TRBV13 | NA | 12 | NA | TGTGCCAGCAGCCCTACAGGCTATGAAGCTTTCTTT | CASSPTGYEAFF
TRBJ1-1 | TRBV6-5 | TRBD1 | 14 | NA | TGTGCCAGCAGCCTGGGGACAGGGAGGACTGAAGCTTTCTTT | CASSLGTGRTEAFF
TRBJ2-2 | TRBV7-9 | TRBD1 | 17 | NA | TGTGCCAGCAGCTTTGATCTCGGACAGGGGGACACCGGGGAGCTGTTTTTT | CASSFDLGQGDTGELFF
TRBJ2-5 | TRBV6-1 | NA | 12 | NA | TGTGCCAGCAGTACTTTCGGTGAGACCCAGTACTTC | CASSTFGETQYF
TRBJ1-2 | TRBV15 | NA | 16 | NA | TGTGCCACCAGCAGAGATTCGAAGGGGCTGGCCTATGGCTACACCTTC | CATSRDSKGLAYGYTF
TRBJ1-2 | TRBV6-5 | NA | 14 | NA | TGTGCCAGCAGGGGCGAGGGCCCTATCTATGGCTACACCTTC | CASRGEGPIYGYTF
TRBJ2-3 | TRBV4-2 | TRBD2 | 18 | NA | TGTGCCAGCAGCCAAGATCAGGGACTAGCGGGGGGCACAGATACGCAGTATTTT | CASSQDQGLAGGTDTQYF
TRBJ2-7 | TRBV13 | TRBD1 | 16 | NA | TGTGCCAGCAGCGGGCCGGGGACAGGCCCCCTCTACGAGCAGTACTTC | CASSGPGTGPLYEQYF
TRBJ2-5 | TRBV5-1 | TRBD1 | 15 | NA | TGCGCCAGCAGCTGGGACGGGACAGATCAAGAGACCCAGTACTTC | CASSWDGTDQETQYF
TRBJ1-1 | TRBV6-6 | NA | 15 | NA | TGTGCCAGCAGTTACTCCGGGGAATGGAGCACTGAAGCTTTCTTT | CASSYSGEWSTEAFF